Below are 9 T cell receptor beta chains sequenced from a single sample in a study of Ad26.COV2.S vaccination and SARS-CoV-2 variants. Sequencing was performed with immunoSEQ multiplex PCR; in TCRdb, only in-frame clones are kept and a portion is missing. The repertoire holds roughly 700,000 clones, roughly 90% seen once, with around 1.5% in the top ten. Regarding treatment: 15 to 20 received Ad26.COV2.S at low or high dose, single or two shots; 5 received placebo; per-sample allocation not given. Sampling took place 63 days after the first vaccine or placebo injection. The specimen was peripheral blood, collected in a trial of Ad26.COV2.S vaccine versus placebo. The source is a person between 18 and 65 years old who received the Ad26.COV2.S COVID-19 vaccine or a placebo.

The V and J genes are TRBV19 and TRBJ2-1, with D perhaps given as TRBD1 or TRBD2 (5 bases each). The CDR3 contains 15 residues. V shed 5 bases and J shed 0 bases, with 11 bases lying between them. The germline V gene encodes CDR1 LNHDA and CDR2 SQIVND (reference sequence). DNA of the CDR3: TGTGCCAGTAGTGGGACGGCCAGCTCCTACAATGAGCAGTTCTTC. Protein: CASSGTASSYNEQFF.

This clone was seen only once. The gene calls are TRBV19 and TRBJ1-1; TRBD1 aligns across 9 bases. Germline V gives CDR1 LNHDA, CDR2 SQIVND (reference sequence). The CDR3 spans 15 residues. Losses at the gene ends were 4 bases for V and 5 bases for J; bases not matched to a gene: 8. The CDR3 region is CASSTDGTGNTEAFF. The CDR3 DNA sequence: TGTGCCAGTAGTACCGACGGGACAGGGAATACTGAAGCTTTCTTT.

The CDR3 nucleotides read TGTGCCAGCAGCGCCACCTCAGGGGGCGGAGAGACCCAGTACTTC. It translates to CASSATSGGGETQYF. J is TRBJ2-5 and V is TRBV7-3, with 8 bases fitting TRBD1. After removal of 5 bases from V and 4 bases from J, the junction contained 9 bases not matched to a gene. Germline CDR1 is SGHTA and CDR2 is FQGTGA. The CDR3 totals 15 residues. Full variable domain (remainder filled in from reference TRBV7-3 and TRBJ2-5): GAGVSQTPSNKVTEKGKYVELRCDPISGHTALYWYRQSLGQGPEFLIYFQGTGAADDSGLPNDRFFAVRPEGSVSTLKIQRTERGDSAVYLCASSATSGGGETQYFGPGTRLLVL.

This CDR3 is CASSVNHNEQYF. The DNA of the CDR3 is TGCGCCAGCAGTGTTAACCATAACGAGCAGTACTTC. The rearrangement links TRBV10-1 to TRBJ2-7; D is unclear. Per the germline V gene, CDR1 is WNHNN and CDR2 is SYGVQD (reference sequence). The CDR3 is 12 residues long. V lost 4 bases and J 5 bases, leaving 9 bases between the germline ends.

This chain uses TRBV30 with TRBJ1-5; perhaps TRBD1 as D (6 bases). The CDR3 has 15 residues. The V end was cut by 2 bases, the J end by 5 bases, with 16 bases between. The germline CDR1 and CDR2 sequences are GTSNPN and SVGIG (reference sequence). The CDR3: CAWSLEWPGDQPQHF. The CDR3 DNA reads TGTGCCTGGAGTCTGGAATGGCCAGGGGATCAGCCCCAGCATTTT.

The rearrangement links TRBV6-5 to TRBJ2-5; 13 bases are a match to TRBD2. Trimming cost V 4 bases and J 5 bases; bases outside gene matches: 7. The CDR3 is made up of 16 amino acids. Looked up from germline, CDR1 is MNHEY and CDR2 is SVGAGI. CDR3 sequence reads: CASSSPGLAGYETQYF. In DNA, the CDR3 is TGTGCCAGCAGTTCCCCGGGACTAGCGGGATACGAGACCCAGTACTTC.

The chain joins TRBV10-3 to TRBJ1-2; D is perhaps TRBD1 (5 bases). The germline CDR1 and CDR2 sequences are ENHRY and SYGVKD. V lost 7 bases, J lost 7 bases, and 16 bases lay in between. This CDR3 has 13 residues. The CDR3 nucleotides read TGTGCCATCACTTCCCAGGGATTTACTGGCTACACCTTC. Translating it yields CAITSQGFTGYTF.

With regard to this clone: The sample has other DNA sequences that encode this CDR3 too. The J gene is TRBJ1-2, the V gene TRBV5-6; 8 nucleotides agree with TRBD1. CDR1 and CDR2 from the germline V gene are SGHDT and YYEEEE. The CDR3 covers 12 residues. V lost 2 bases and J lost 7; bases outside the gene matches: 1. The CDR3 DNA follows: TGTGCCAGCAGCTTACAGGGGGGTGGCTACACCTTC. Its translation: CASSLQGGGYTF.

The chain has TRBV18 and TRBJ2-3; D gene unclear. CDR3 length: 15 amino acids. V was clipped by 1 base and J by 3 bases, with 11 bases between them. CDR1 KGHSH and CDR2 LQKENI come from the germline V gene. The CDR3 DNA reads as TGTGCCAGCTCACCACTCGCTGTAGGAACAGATACGCAGTATTTT. This gives the protein CASSPLAVGTDTQYF. Looking up the rest from reference TRBV18 and TRBJ2-3 gives the full variable domain: NAGVMQNPRHLVRRRGQEARLRCSPMKGHSHVYWYRQLPEEGLKFMVYLQKENIIDESGMPKERFSAEFPKEGPSILRIQQVVRGDSAAYFCASSPLAVGTDTQYFGPGTRLTVL.